These 6 T cell receptor beta chains share one sample of origin, sequenced in a study of blood T cells in healthy people across ages. A second PCR, run for about 7 to 11 cycles, used a sample-barcoded 5' primer plus a J-beta primer mix. TCRdb reprocessed the 5' RACE reads via MiXCR and lists one record per CDR3 protein. The repertoire holds 780,000 or so distinct CDR3 sequences, with 53% as singletons. The sequencing input was blood. The receptors originated from an elderly man in good health.

This clonotype was observed a handful of times. The chain employs TRBV2 and TRBJ2-1; 10 positions agree with TRBD2. V lost 6 bases and J lost 7; bases outside the gene matches: 6. Germline V gene data show CDR1 as SNHLY and CDR2 as FYNNEI. This CDR3 contains 14 residues. CDR3 coding DNA: TGTGCCAGCAGGGGCAGCGGGAGGGGGAATGAGCAGTTCTTC. Translation: CASRGSGRGNEQFF.

Many counts were recorded for this clonotype. The V call is TRBV29-1, the J call TRBJ2-7; a possible D gene is TRBD1 (5 bases). Germline V lookup: CDR1 SQVTM, CDR2 ANQGSEA. The V end was cut by 7 bases, the J end by 6 bases, with 22 bases between. This CDR3 is 14 amino acids long. For the CDR3, the DNA is TGCAGCGCCCAGGGTGGCCCTAACCGAGGCGAGCAGTACTTC. It encodes CSAQGGPNRGEQYF.

In its sample, this clonotype was seen once. The chain couples TRBV28 to TRBJ2-1, with TRBD2 matching 12 bases. The CDR3 has 14 residues. With 10 bases clipped from V and 4 bases from J, the junction kept 5 bases outside the gene matches. CDR1 and CDR2 from the germline V gene are MDHEN and SYDVKM. This CDR3 is CATETSGGYNEQFF. CDR3 DNA: TGTGCCACGGAGACTAGCGGGGGATACAATGAGCAGTTCTTC. Drawing the rest from reference TRBV28 and TRBJ2-1, the complete variable domain is DVKVTQSSRYLVKRTGEKVFLECVQDMDHENMFWYRQDPGLGLRLIYFSYDVKMKEKGDIPEGYSVSREKKERFSLILESASTNQTSMYLCATETSGGYNEQFFGPGTRLTVL.

The V gene is TRBV9, the J gene TRBJ2-3; TRBD2 matches 9 bases. The germline V gene encodes CDR1 SGDLS and CDR2 YYNGEE. This CDR3 is 16 amino acids long. V was clipped by 1 base and J by 5 bases; unmatched bases: 8. The CDR3 protein is CASSVRPAGGVDTQYF. The CDR3 DNA is TGTGCCAGCAGCGTAAGACCAGCGGGAGGAGTAGATACGCAGTATTTT.

This clonotype was observed a few times. The chain carries TRBV20-1 and TRBJ1-4; D is perhaps TRBD1 (6 bases). Germline-derived CDR1 and CDR2 are DFQATT and SNEGSKA (reference sequence). The CDR3 consists of 13 residues. V dropped 5 bases and J dropped 7 bases, with 14 bases sitting between them. CDR3 coding DNA: TGCAGTGCTCGTCCGGGGGGCGGTGAAAAACTGTTTTTT. Encoded protein: CSARPGGGEKLFF.

This rearrangement joins TRBV12-3 or TRBV12-4 to TRBJ1-5, with no clear D. The CDR3 has 14 amino acids. With 3 bases removed from V and 4 bases from J, the gap between germline ends came to 10 bases. The CDR3 loop is CASSFVGTNQPQHF. The CDR3 nucleotides read TGTGCCAGCAGTTTCGTAGGCACGAATCAGCCCCAGCATTTT.